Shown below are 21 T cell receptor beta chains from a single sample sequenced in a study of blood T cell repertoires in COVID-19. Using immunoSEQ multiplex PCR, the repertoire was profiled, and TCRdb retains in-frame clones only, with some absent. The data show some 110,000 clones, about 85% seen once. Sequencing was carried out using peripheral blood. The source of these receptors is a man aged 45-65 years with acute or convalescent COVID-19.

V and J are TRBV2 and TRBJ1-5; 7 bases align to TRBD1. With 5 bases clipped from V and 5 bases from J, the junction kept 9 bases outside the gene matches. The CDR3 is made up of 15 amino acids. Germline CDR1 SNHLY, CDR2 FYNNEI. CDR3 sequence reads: CASSRDSGGDQPQHF. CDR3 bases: TGTGCCAGCAGTAGGGACAGCGGGGGGGATCAGCCCCAGCATTTT.

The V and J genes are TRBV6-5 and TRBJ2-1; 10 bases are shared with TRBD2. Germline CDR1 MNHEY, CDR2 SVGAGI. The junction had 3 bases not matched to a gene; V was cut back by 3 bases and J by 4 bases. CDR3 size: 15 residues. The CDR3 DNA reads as TGTGCCAGCAGTTATGGACTAGCGGCATACAATGAGCAGTTCTTC. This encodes CASSYGLAAYNEQFF.

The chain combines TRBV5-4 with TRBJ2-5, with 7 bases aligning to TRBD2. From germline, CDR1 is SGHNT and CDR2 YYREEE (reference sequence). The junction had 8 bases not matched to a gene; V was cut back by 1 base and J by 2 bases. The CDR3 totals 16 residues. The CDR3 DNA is TGTGCCAGCAGCTTGATTGTCTGGGGGGGTCAAGAGACCCAGTACTTC. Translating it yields CASSLIVWGGQETQYF.

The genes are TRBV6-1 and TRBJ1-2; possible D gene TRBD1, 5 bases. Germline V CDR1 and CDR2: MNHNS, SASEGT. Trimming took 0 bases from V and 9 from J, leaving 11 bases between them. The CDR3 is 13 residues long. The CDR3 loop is CASSEAIQERYTF. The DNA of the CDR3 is TGTGCCAGCAGTGAAGCCATACAGGAACGCTACACCTTC.

Written as DNA, the CDR3 is TGTGCCAGCAGCTTAAGAGGGGGCCTTAACACCGGGGAGCTGTTTTTT. Translated, it gives CASSLRGGLNTGELFF. This sequence joins TRBV7-3 and TRBJ2-2, with 7 bases aligning to TRBD1. The germline V gene encodes CDR1 SGHTA and CDR2 FQGTGA. This CDR3 comprises 16 residues. The V and J ends lost 1 base and 2 bases, in that order; junction bases with no gene match: 4. Complete variable domain (other parts from reference TRBV7-3 and TRBJ2-2): GAGVSQTPSNKVTEKGKYVELRCDPISGHTALYWYRQSLGQGPEFLIYFQGTGAADDSGLPNDRFFAVRPEGSVSTLKIQRTERGDSAVYLCASSLRGGLNTGELFFGEGSRLTVL.

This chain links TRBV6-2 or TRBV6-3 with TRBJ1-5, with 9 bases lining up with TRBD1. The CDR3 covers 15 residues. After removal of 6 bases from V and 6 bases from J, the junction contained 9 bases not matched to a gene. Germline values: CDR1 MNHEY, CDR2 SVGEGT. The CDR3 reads CASSPTDRGVQPQHF. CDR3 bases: TGTGCCAGCAGCCCGACCGACAGGGGGGTTCAGCCCCAGCATTTT.

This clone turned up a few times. The CDR3 reads CASSQDRGDRGNQPQHF. As DNA, the CDR3 is TGCGCCAGCAGCCAAGATAGGGGGGACAGGGGCAATCAGCCCCAGCATTTT. This chain links TRBV4-1 with TRBJ1-5; 9 bases align to TRBD1. This CDR3 is built from 17 residues. Germline V lookup: CDR1 MGHRA, CDR2 YSYEKL. Unmatched junction bases numbered 5, after V lost 0 bases and J lost 2 bases.

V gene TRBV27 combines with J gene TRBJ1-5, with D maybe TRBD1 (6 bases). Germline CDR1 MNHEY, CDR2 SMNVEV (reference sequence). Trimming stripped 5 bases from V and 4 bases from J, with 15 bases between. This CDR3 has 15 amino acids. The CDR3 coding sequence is TGTGCCAGCAGTCCGAGGGGTAGGGGGAATCAGCCCCAGCATTTT. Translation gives CASSPRGRGNQPQHF.

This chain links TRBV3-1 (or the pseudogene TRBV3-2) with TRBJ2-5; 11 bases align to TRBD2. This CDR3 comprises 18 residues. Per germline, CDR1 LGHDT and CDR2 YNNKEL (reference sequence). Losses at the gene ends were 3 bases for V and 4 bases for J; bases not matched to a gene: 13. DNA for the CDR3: TGTGCCAGCAGCCACGCTCGCGCCGGGCTAGCGGGAGGAGAGACCCAGTACTTC. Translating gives CASSHARAGLAGGETQYF.

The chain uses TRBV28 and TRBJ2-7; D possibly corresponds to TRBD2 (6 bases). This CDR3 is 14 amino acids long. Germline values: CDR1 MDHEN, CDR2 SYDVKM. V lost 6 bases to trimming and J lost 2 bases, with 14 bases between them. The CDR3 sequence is CASSSPGGPYEQYF. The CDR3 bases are TGTGCCAGCAGCTCCCCCGGGGGTCCCTACGAGCAGTACTTC.

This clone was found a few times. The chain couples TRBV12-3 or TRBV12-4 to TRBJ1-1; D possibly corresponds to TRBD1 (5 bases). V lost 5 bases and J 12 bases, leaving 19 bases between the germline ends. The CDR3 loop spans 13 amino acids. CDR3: CASSIDSRGLTFF. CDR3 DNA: TGTGCCAGCAGTATTGACAGCCGAGGTTTGACTTTCTTT.

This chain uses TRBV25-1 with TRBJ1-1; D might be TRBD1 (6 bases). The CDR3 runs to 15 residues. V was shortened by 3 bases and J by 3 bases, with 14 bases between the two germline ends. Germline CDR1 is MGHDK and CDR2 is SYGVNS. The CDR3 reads CASSERGQSDTEAFF. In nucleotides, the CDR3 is TGTGCCAGCAGTGAGCGCGGACAGTCGGACACTGAAGCTTTCTTT.

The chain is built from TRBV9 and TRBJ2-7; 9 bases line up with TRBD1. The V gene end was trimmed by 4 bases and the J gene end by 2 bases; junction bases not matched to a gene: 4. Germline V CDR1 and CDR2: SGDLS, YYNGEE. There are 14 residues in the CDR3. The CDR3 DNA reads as TGTGCCAGCAGCCCCGGGGACAGGGCCTACGAGCAGTACTTC. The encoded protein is CASSPGDRAYEQYF. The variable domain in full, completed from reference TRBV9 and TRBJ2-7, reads DSGVTQTPKHLITATGQRVTLRCSPRSGDLSVYWYQQSLDQGLQFLIQYYNGEERAKGNILERFSAQQFPDLHSELNLSSLELGDSALYFCASSPGDRAYEQYFGPGTRLTVT.

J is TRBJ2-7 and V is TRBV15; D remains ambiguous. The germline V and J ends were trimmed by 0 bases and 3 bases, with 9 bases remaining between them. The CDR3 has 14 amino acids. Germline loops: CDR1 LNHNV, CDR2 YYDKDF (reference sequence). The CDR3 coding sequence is TGTGCCACCAGCAGAGAGCCAGGCAACTACGAGCAGTACTTC. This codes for CATSREPGNYEQYF.

The CDR3 here is CASKKGDRTEAFF. The CDR3 bases are TGTGCCAGCAAGAAGGGGGATCGGACTGAAGCTTTCTTT. The chain uses TRBV6-6 and TRBJ1-1; D possibly corresponds to TRBD1 (6 bases). The germline CDR1 and CDR2 sequences are MNHNY and SVGAGI (reference sequence). This CDR3 is 13 amino acids long. V dropped 7 bases and J dropped 5 bases, with 14 bases sitting between them.

CDR3 coding DNA: TGCGCCAGCAGCCCGGACATGGCGGGGAACAATGAGCAGTTCTTC. Translation gives CASSPDMAGNNEQFF. This chain connects TRBV5-1 to TRBJ2-1, with a tentative D call TRBD2 (6 bases). V gave up 4 bases and J gave up 5 bases, with 16 bases separating them. Germline CDR1 SGHRS, CDR2 YFSETQ. The CDR3 has 15 amino acids.

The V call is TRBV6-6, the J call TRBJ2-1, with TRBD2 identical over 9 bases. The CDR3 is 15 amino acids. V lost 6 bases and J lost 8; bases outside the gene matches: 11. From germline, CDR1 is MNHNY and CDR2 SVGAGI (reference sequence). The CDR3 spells CASSFSTAGGHEQFF. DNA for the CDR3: TGTGCCAGCAGCTTCTCTACAGCGGGGGGCCATGAGCAGTTCTTC.

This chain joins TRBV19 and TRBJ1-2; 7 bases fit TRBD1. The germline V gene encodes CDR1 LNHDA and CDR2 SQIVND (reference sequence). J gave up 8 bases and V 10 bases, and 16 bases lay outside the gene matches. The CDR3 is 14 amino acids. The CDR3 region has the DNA TGTGCCACCGTAAGACAGGGAGGAGGGGGCGGCTACACCTTC. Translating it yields CATVRQGGGGGYTF.

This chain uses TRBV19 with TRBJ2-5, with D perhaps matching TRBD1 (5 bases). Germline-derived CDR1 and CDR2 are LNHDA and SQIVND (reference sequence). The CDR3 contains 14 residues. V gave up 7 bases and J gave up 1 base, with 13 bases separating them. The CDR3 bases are TGTGCCAGTACCCCAGGGCCCTCCCAAGAGACCCAGTACTTC. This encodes CASTPGPSQETQYF.

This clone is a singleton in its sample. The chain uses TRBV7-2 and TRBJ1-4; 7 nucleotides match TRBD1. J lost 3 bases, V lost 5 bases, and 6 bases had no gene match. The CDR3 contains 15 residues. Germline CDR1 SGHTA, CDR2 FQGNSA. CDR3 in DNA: TGTGCCAGCAGCCGGCAGACAGGGCCTAATGAAAAACTGTTTTTT. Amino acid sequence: CASSRQTGPNEKLFF.

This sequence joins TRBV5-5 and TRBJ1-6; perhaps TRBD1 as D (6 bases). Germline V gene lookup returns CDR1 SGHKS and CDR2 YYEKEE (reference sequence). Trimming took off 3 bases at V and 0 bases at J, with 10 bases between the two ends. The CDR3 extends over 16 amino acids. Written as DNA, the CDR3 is TGTGCCAGCAGCTGGGGGCCCGGCTCCTATAATTCACCCCTCCACTTT. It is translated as CASSWGPGSYNSPLHF.